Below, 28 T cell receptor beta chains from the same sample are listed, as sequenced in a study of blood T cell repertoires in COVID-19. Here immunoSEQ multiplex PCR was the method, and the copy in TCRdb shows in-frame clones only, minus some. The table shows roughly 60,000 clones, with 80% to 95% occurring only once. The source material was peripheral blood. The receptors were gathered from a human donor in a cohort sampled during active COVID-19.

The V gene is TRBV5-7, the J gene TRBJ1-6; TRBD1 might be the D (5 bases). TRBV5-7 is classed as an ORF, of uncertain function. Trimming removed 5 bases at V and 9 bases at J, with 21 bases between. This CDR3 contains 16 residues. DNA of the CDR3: TGTGCCAGCAGGGGGGGGACTGGGGGTACGTCTTCACCCCTCCACTTT. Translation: CASRGGTGGTSSPLHF.

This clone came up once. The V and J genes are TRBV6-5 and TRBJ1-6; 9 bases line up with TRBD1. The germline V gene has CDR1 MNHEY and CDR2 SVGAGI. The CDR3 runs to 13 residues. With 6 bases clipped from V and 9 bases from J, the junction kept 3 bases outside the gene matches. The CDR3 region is CASSSGQGSPLHF. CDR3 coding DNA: TGTGCCAGCAGCTCGGGACAGGGTTCACCCCTCCACTTT.

The CDR3 bases are TGTGCCAGCAGTTCTTTGAGGCAGAGCAAGTCCTACAATGAGCAGTTCTTC. Its protein product is CASSSLRQSKSYNEQFF. V is TRBV6-2 or TRBV6-3 and J is TRBJ2-1; no clear D gene. The CDR3 runs 17 residues. Germline CDR1 and CDR2: MNHEY and SVGEGT. V lost 4 bases and J 1 base, leaving 17 bases between the germline ends.

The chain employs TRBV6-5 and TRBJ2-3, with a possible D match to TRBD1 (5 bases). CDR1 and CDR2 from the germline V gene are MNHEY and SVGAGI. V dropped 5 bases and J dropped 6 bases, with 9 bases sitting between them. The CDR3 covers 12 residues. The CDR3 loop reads CASSNGADTQYF. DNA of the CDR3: TGTGCCAGCAGTAATGGGGCGGATACGCAGTATTTT.

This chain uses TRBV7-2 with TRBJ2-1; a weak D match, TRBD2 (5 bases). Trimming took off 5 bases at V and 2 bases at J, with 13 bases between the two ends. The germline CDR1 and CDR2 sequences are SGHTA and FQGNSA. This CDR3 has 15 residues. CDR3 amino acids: CASSGGLAPYNEQFF. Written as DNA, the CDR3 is TGTGCCAGCAGCGGCGGGCTAGCCCCCTACAATGAGCAGTTCTTC.

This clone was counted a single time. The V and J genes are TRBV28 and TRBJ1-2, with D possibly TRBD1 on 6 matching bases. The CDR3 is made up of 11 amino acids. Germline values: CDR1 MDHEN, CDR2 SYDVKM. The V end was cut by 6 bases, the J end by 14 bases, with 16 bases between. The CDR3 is CASSGTSLLTF. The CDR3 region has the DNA TGTGCCAGCAGCGGGACATCTCTATTAACCTTC.

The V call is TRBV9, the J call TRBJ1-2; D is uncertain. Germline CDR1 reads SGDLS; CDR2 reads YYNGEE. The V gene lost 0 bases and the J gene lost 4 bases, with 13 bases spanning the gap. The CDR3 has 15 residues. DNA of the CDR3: TGTGCCAGCAGCGTAGGGCACGGGGTATCCTATGGCTACACCTTC. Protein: CASSVGHGVSYGYTF.

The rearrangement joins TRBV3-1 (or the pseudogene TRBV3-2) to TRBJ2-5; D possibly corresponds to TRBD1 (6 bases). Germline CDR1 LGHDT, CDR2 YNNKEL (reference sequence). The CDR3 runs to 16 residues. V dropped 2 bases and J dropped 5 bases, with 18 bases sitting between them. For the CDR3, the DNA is TGTGCCAGCAGCCAACGGGGTGCAGGGGCAATGGAGACCCAGTACTTC. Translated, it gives CASSQRGAGAMETQYF.

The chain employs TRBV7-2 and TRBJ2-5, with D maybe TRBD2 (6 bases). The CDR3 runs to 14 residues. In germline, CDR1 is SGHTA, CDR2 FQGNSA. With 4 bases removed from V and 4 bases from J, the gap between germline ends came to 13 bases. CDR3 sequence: CASSSDPAGETQYF. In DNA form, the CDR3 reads TGTGCCAGCAGCTCTGACCCAGCGGGAGAGACCCAGTACTTC. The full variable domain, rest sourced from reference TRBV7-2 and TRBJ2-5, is GAGVSQSPSNKVTEKGKDVELRCDPISGHTALYWYRQSLGQGLEFLIYFQGNSAPDKSGLPSDRFSAERTGGSVSTLTIQRTQQEDSAVYLCASSSDPAGETQYFGPGTRLLVL.

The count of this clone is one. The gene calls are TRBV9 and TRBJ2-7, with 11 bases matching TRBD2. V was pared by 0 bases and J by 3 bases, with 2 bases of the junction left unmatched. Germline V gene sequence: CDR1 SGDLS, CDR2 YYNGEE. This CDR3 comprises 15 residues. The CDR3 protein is CASSVGTSGFYEQYF. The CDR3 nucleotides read TGTGCCAGCAGCGTAGGGACTAGCGGGTTCTACGAGCAGTACTTC.

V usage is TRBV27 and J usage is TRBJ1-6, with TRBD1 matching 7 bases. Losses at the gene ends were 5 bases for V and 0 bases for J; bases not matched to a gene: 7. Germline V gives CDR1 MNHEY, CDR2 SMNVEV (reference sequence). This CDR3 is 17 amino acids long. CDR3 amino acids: CASSPRTGSSYNSPLHF. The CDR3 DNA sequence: TGTGCCAGCAGTCCACGGACAGGTAGCTCCTATAATTCACCCCTCCACTTT.

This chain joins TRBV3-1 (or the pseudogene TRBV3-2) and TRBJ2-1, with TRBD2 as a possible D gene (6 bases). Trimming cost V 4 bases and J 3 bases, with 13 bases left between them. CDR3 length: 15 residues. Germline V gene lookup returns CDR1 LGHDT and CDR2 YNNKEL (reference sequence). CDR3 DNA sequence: TGTGCCAGCAGCCTCTCGGCGCGGGGCTACAATGAGCAGTTCTTC. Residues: CASSLSARGYNEQFF.

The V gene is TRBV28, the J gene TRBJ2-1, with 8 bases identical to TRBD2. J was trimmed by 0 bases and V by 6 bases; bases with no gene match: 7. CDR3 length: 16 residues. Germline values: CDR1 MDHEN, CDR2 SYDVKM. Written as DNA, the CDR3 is TGTGCCAGCAGCCTCCCGGGGGGGGCCTCCTACAATGAGCAGTTCTTC. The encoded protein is CASSLPGGASYNEQFF.

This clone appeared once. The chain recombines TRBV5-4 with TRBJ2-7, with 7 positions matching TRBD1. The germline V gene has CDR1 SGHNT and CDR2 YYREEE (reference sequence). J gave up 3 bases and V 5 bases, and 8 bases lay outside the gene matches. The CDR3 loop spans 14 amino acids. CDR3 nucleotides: TGTGCCAGCAGGCATGACAGGGCGGACTACGAGCAGTACTTC. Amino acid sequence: CASRHDRADYEQYF.

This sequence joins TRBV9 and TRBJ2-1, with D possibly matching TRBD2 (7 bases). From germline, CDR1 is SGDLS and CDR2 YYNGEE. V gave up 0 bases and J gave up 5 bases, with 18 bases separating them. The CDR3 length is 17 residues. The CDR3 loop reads CASSVEIRAGANNEQFF. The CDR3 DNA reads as TGTGCCAGCAGCGTAGAGATCAGGGCGGGGGCAAACAATGAGCAGTTCTTC.

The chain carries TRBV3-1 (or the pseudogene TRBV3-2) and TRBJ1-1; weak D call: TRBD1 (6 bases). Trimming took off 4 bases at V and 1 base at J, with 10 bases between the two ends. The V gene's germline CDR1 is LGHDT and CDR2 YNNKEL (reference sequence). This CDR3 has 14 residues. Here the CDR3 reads CASSRDTRNTEAFF. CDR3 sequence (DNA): TGTGCCAGCAGCCGGGACACGAGGAACACTGAAGCTTTCTTT.

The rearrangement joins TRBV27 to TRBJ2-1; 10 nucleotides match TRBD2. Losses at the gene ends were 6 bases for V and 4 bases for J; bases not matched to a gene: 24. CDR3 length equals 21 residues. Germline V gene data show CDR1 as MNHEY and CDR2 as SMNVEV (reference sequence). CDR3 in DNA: TGTGCCAGCAGCGTCCCCTCCCTAGCGGGAGAGACAGGAACGGGATACAATGAGCAGTTCTTC. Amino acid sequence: CASSVPSLAGETGTGYNEQFF.

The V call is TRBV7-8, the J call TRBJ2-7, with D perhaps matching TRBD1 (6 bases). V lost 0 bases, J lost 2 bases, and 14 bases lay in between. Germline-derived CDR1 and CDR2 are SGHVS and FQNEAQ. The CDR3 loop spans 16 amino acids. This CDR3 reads CASSLANQGMAYEQYF. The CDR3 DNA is TGTGCCAGCAGCTTAGCGAATCAGGGGATGGCCTACGAGCAGTACTTC.

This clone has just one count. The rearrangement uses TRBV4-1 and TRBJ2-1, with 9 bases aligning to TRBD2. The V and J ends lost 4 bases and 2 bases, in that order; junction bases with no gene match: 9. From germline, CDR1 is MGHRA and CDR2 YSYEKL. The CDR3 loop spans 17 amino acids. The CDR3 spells CASSPKYLAGPYNEQFF. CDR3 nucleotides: TGCGCCAGCAGCCCCAAATACCTAGCGGGGCCCTACAATGAGCAGTTCTTC.

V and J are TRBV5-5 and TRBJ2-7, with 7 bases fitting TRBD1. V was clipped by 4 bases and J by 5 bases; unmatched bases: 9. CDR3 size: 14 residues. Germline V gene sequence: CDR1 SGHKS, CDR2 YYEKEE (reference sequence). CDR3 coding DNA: TGTGCCAGCAGCAGACAGGGAAGCGCCCACGAGCAGTACTTC. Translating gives CASSRQGSAHEQYF.

The CDR3 DNA follows: TGTGCCTGGACACCCGCAGGGGTTCCTGGGGCCAACGTCCTGACTTTC. This codes for CAWTPAGVPGANVLTF. The gene calls are TRBV30 and TRBJ2-6, with D possibly being TRBD1 (6 bases). The CDR3 spans 16 residues. Between the trimmed V and J ends, which lost 4 bases and 2 bases, there was a span of 15 bases. Germline V CDR1 and CDR2: GTSNPN, SVGIG (reference sequence).

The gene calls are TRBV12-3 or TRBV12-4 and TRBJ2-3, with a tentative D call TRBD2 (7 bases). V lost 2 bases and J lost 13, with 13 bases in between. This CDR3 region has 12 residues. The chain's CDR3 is CASSLSGGPEYF. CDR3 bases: TGTGCCAGCAGTTTATCCGGGGGGCCCGAGTATTTT.

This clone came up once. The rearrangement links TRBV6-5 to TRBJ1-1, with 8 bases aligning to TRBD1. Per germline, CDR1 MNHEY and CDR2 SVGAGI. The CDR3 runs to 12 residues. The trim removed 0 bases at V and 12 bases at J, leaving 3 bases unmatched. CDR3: CASSYSQGATFF. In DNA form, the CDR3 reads TGTGCCAGCAGTTACTCGCAGGGGGCAACTTTCTTT.

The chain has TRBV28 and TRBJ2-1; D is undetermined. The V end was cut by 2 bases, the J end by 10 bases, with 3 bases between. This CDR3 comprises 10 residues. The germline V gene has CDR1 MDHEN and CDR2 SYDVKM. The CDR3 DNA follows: TGTGCCAGCAGTTTAATAGAGCAGTTCTTC. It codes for CASSLIEQFF.

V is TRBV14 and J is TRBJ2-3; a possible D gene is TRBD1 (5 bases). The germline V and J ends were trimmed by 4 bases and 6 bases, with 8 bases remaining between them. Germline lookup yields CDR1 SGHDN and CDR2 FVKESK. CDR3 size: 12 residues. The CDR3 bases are TGTGCCAGCAGCCCGACAGCCGATACGCAGTATTTT. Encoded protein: CASSPTADTQYF.

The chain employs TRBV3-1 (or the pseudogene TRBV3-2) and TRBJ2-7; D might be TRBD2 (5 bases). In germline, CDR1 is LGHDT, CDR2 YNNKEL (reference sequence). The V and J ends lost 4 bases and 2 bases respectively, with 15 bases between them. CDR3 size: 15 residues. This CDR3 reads CASSPQAGRTYEQYF. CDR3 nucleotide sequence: TGTGCCAGCAGCCCCCAGGCGGGTAGGACCTACGAGCAGTACTTC.

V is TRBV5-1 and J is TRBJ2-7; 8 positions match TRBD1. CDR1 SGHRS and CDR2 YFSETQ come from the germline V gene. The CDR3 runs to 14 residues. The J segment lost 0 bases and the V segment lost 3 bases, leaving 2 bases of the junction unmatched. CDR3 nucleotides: TGCGCCAGCAGCTGGACAGGGAGCTCCTACGAGCAGTACTTC. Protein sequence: CASSWTGSSYEQYF.

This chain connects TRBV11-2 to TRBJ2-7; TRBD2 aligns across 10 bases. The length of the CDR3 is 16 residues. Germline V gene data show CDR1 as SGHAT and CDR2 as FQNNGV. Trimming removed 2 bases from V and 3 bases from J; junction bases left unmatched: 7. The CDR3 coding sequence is TGTGCCAGCAGCTTACTTCTAGCGGGAGCTGGCTACGAGCAGTACTTC. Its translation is CASSLLLAGAGYEQYF.